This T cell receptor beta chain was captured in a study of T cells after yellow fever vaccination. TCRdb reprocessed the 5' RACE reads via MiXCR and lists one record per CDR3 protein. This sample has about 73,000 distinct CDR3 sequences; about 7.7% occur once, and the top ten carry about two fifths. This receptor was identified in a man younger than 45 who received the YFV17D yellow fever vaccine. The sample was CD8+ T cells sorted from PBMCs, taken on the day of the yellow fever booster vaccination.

DNA for the CDR3: TGTGCCACCAGCAGAGATCTGAGTAGCGGGAGCGAGCAGTACTTC. It codes for CATSRDLSSGSEQYF. The rearrangement joins TRBV15 to TRBJ2-7, with 9 bases aligning to TRBD2. The germline V gene encodes CDR1 LNHNV and CDR2 YYDKDF (reference sequence). V was pared by 0 bases and J by 6 bases, with 6 bases of the junction left unmatched. The CDR3 totals 15 residues.